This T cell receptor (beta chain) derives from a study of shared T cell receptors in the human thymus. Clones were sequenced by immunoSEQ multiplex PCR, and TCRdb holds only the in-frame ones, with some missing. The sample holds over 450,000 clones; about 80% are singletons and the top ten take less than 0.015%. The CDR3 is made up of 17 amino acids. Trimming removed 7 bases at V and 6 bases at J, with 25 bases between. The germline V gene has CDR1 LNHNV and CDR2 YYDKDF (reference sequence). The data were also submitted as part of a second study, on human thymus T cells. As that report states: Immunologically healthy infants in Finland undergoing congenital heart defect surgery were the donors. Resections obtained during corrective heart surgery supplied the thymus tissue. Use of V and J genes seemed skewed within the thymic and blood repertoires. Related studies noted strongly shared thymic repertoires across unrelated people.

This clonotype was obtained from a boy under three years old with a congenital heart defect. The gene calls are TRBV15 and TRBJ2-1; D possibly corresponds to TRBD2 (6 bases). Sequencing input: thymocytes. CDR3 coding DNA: TGTGCCACCAAAGGCGGACTATTAAGCGGGTCGACCAATGAGCAGTTCTTC. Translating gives CATKGGLLSGSTNEQFF.